This T cell receptor (beta chain) was identified during a study of shared clonotypes between healthy human individuals. Notes on the study in general: Between several donors, naive CD4 clonotypes were shared at a level of about 5%.

Naive CD8 populations comprised CD45RO-negative cells positively selected for CCR7, excluding terminally differentiated effector memory CD45RA+ cells. Donors were healthy HIV-negative adults without recently reported acute infections or vaccinations. Nashville, Tennessee was home to all donors, who were Caucasian adults. CDR3 length: 15 residues. V lost 3 bases and J 0 bases, leaving 10 bases between the germline ends. Germline V CDR1 and CDR2: SGHAT, FQNNGV. TCRdb keeps only in-frame clones here, not all; method: immunoSEQ multiplex PCR. This sample has about 2.1 million clones, with approximately 92% found just once. The sample holds one count of this clone. No antigen is known for it.

The clonotype comes from a man between 18 and 35 years old in good health. Some clones in this sample may be carry-over from other donors' samples. This rearrangement joins TRBV11-2 to TRBJ2-3; D not resolved. Material: naive CD8+ T cells from PBMCs. The CDR3 reads CASSFGGSSTDTQYF. For the CDR3, the DNA is TGTGCCAGCAGCTTTGGCGGTTCTAGCACAGATACGCAGTATTTT.